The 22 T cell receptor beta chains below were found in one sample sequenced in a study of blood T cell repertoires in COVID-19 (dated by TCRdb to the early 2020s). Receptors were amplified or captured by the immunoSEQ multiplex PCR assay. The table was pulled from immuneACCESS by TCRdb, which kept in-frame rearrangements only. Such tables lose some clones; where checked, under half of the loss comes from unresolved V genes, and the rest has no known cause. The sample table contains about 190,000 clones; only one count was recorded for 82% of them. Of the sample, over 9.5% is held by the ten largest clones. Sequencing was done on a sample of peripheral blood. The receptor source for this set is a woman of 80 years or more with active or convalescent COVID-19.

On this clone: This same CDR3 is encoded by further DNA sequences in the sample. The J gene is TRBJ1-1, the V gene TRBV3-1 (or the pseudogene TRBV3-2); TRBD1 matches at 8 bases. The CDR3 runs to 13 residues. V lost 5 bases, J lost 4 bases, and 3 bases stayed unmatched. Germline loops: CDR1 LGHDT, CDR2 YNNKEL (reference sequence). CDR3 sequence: CASSATGGTEAFF. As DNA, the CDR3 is TGTGCCAGCAGCGCAACAGGGGGCACTGAAGCTTTCTTT.

The CDR3: CASSLGHTGELFF. CDR3 DNA: TGCGCCAGCAGCTTAGGACATACCGGGGAGCTGTTTTTT. This rearrangement joins TRBV5-1 to TRBJ2-2; D is perhaps TRBD1 (5 bases). The CDR3 is 13 residues long. Germline values: CDR1 SGHRS, CDR2 YFSETQ. V gave up 2 bases and J gave up 5 bases, with 7 bases separating them. Variable domain in full (rest from reference TRBV5-1 and TRBJ2-2): KAGVTQTPRYLIKTRGQQVTLSCSPISGHRSVSWYQQTPGQGLQFLFEYFSETQRNKGNFPGRFSGRQFSNSRSEMNVSTLELGDSALYLCASSLGHTGELFFGEGSRLTVL.

The DNA of the CDR3 is TGTGCCAGCAGTCCGTACAGGAACTCTGGAAACACCATATATTTT. Its translation: CASSPYRNSGNTIYF. The rearrangement links TRBV2 to TRBJ1-3; maybe TRBD1 (5 bases). This CDR3 is 15 amino acids long. Germline CDR1 SNHLY, CDR2 FYNNEI. V lost 5 bases and J lost 0, with 11 bases in between. Drawing the rest from reference TRBV2 and TRBJ1-3, the complete variable domain is EPEVTQTPSHQVTQMGQEVILRCVPISNHLYFYWYRQILGQKVEFLVSFYNNEISEKSEIFDDQFSVERPDGSNFTLKIRSTKLEDSAMYFCASSPYRNSGNTIYFGEGSWLTVV.

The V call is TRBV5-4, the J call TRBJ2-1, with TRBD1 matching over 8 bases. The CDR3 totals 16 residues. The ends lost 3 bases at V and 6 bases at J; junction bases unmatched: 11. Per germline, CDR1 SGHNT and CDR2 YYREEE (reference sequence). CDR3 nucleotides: TGTGCCAGCAGCTCCCACCTAGGGACAGGCCCCAATGAGCAGTTCTTC. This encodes CASSSHLGTGPNEQFF.

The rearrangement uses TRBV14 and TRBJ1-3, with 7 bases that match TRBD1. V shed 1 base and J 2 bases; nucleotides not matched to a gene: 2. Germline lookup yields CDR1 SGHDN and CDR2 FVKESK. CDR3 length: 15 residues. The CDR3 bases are TGTGCCAGCAGCCAAGTAAGGGGGCCTGGAAACACCATATATTTT. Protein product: CASSQVRGPGNTIYF.

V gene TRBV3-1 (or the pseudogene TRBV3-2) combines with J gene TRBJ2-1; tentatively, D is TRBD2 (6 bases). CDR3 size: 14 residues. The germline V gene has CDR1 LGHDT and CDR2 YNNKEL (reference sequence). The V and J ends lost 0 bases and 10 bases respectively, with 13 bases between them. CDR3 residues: CASSQDGSGREQFF. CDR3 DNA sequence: TGTGCCAGCAGCCAAGATGGTAGCGGCCGGGAGCAGTTCTTC.

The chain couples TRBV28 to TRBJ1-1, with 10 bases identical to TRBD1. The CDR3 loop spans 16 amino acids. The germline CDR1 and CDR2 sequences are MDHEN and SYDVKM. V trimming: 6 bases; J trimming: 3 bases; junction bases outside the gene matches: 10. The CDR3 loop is CASSSRTGGVDTEAFF. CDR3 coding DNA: TGTGCCAGCAGCTCCCGGACAGGGGGGGTTGACACTGAAGCTTTCTTT.

The CDR3: CAISEFTGSSYNEQFF. In DNA form, the CDR3 reads TGTGCCATCAGTGAGTTCACCGGGAGCTCCTACAATGAGCAGTTCTTC. The rearrangement joins TRBV10-3 to TRBJ2-1, with a tentative D call TRBD2 (6 bases). Trimming cost V 1 base and J 0 bases, with 10 bases left between them. Germline values: CDR1 ENHRY, CDR2 SYGVKD. This CDR3 region has 16 residues.

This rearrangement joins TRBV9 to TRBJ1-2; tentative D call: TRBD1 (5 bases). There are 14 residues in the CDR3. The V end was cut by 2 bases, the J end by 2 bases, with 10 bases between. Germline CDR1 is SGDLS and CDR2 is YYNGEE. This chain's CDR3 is CASSVVGGNYGYTF. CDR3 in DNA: TGTGCCAGCAGCGTGGTGGGGGGGAACTATGGCTACACCTTC.

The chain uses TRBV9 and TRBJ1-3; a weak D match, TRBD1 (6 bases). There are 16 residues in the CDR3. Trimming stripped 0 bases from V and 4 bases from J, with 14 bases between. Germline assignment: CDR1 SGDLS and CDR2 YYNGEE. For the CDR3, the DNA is TGTGCCAGCAGCGTAGCGGCGGGGGGGCTAGGAAACACCATATATTTT. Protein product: CASSVAAGGLGNTIYF.

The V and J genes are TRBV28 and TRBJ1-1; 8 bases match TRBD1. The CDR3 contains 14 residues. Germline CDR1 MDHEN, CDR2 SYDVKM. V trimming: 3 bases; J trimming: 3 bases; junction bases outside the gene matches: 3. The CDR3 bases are TGTGCCAGCAGTTTCCCGGACAGGGACACTGAAGCTTTCTTT. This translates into CASSFPDRDTEAFF.

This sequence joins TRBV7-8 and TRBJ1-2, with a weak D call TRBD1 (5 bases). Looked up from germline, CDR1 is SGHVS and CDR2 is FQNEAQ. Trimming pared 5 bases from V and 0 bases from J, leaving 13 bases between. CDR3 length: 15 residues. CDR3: CASSRQSPTNYGYTF. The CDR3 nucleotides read TGTGCCAGCAGCCGACAGTCGCCCACTAACTATGGCTACACCTTC.

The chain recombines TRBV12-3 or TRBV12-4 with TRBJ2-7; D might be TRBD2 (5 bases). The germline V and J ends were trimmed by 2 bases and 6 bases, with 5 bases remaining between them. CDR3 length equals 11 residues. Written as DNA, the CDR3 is TGTGCCAGCAGTTTACGGGGCGAGCAGTACTTC. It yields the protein CASSLRGEQYF.

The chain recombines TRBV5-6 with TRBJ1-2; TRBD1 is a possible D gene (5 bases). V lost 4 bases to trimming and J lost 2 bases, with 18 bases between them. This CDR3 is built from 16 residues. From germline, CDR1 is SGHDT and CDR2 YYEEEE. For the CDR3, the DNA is TGTGCCAGCAGCCCAGGGAGGGGCGCGCTCAACTATGGCTACACCTTC. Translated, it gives CASSPGRGALNYGYTF.

DNA of the CDR3: TGCGCCAGCAGCCCAGGACTATCCCCGGTGGATGAGCAGTTCTTC. This codes for CASSPGLSPVDEQFF. J is TRBJ2-1 and V is TRBV4-1; TRBD2 might be the D (6 bases). V was clipped by 4 bases and J by 8 bases, with 18 bases between them. Germline CDR1 reads MGHRA; CDR2 reads YSYEKL. The CDR3 is made up of 15 amino acids.

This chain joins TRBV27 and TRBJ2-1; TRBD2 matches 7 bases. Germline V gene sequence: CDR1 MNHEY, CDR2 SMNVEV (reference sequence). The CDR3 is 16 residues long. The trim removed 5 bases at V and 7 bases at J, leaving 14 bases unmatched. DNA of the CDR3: TGTGCCAGCAGTCTCCGAGGGAGCGGGGTTGTGAATGAGCAGTTCTTC. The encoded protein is CASSLRGSGVVNEQFF.

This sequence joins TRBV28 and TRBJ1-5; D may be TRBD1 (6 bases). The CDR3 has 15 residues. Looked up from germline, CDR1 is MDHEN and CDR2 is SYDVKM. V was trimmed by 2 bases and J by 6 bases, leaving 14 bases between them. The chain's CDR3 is CASSLIRGIGQPQHF. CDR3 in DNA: TGTGCCAGCAGTTTAATAAGGGGGATTGGTCAGCCCCAGCATTTT.

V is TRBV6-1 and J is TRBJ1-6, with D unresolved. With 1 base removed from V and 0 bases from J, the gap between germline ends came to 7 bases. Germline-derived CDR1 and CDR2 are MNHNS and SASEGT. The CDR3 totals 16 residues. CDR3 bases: TGTGCCAGCAGTGAAGAAAGGAGCTCCTATAATTCACCCCTCCACTTT. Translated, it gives CASSEERSSYNSPLHF.

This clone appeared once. CDR3 nucleotide sequence: TGCGCCAGCAGCCAAGTGGGGGACACCTCCTACGAGCAGTACTTC. This encodes CASSQVGDTSYEQYF. This sequence joins TRBV4-1 and TRBJ2-7; TRBD1 might be the D (6 bases). The CDR3 covers 15 residues. Trimming left V 1 base short and J 0 bases short, with 10 bases between. Germline V gene sequence: CDR1 MGHRA, CDR2 YSYEKL.

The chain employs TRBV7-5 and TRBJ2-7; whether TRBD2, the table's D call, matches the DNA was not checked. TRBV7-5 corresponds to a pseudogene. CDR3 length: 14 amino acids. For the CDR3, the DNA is TGTGCCAGAAGCTTAGAAGGGAGCTCCTACGAGCAGTACTTC. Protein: CARSLEGSSYEQYF.

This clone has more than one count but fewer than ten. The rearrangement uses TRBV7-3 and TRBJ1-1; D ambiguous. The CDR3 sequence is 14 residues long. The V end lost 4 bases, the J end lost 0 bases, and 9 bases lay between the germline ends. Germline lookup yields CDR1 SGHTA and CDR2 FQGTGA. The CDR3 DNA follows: TGTGCCAGCAGCTCTTACACAGTGAACACTGAAGCTTTCTTT. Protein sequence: CASSSYTVNTEAFF.

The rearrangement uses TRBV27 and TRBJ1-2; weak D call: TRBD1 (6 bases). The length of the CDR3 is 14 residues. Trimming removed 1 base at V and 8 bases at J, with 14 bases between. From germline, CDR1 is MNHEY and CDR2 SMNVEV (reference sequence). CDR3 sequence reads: CASSLLAGERGYTF. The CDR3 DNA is TGTGCCAGCAGTTTATTGGCAGGGGAGAGAGGCTACACCTTC.